This T cell receptor (beta chain) was retrieved from a study of T cell responses to AZD1222 COVID-19 vaccine. Method: immunoSEQ multiplex PCR; TCRdb's copy keeps in-frame clones and lacks some. The sample contains about 110,000 clones, 80% to 95% of which appear only once. The V end lost 2 bases, the J end lost 0 bases, and 5 bases lay between the germline ends. The V gene's germline CDR1 is SGHRS and CDR2 YFSETQ. This CDR3 is 14 amino acids long. Study findings and constraints: The donor cohort was predominantly white British with a female majority, and clonal diversity may have been underestimated.

On this clone itself: Its specificity is not known. At the DNA level, this CDR3 is encoded by other sequences in the same sample as well.

This chain connects TRBV5-1 to TRBJ1-4; D gene uncertain. Here the sequenced sample was peripheral blood, taken 28 days after the second AZD1222 dose. The source of this sequence is an adult who received the AZD1222 COVID-19 vaccine. Written as DNA, the CDR3 is TGCGCCAGCAGCTTAGGGTCAACTAATGAAAAACTGTTTTTT. Its protein product is CASSLGSTNEKLFF. The whole variable domain, filled in from reference TRBV5-1 and TRBJ1-4, reads KAGVTQTPRYLIKTRGQQVTLSCSPISGHRSVSWYQQTPGQGLQFLFEYFSETQRNKGNFPGRFSGRQFSNSRSEMNVSTLELGDSALYLCASSLGSTNEKLFFGSGTQLSVL.